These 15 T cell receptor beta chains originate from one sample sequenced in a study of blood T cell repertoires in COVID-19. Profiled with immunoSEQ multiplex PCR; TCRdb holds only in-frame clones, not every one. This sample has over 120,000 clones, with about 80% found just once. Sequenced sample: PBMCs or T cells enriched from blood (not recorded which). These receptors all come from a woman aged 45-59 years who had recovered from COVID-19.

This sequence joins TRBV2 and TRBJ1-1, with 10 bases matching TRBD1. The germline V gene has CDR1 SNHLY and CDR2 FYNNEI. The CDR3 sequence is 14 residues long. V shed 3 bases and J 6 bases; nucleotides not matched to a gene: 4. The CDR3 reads CASSDDGQGAEAFF. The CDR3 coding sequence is TGTGCCAGCAGTGATGATGGACAGGGGGCTGAAGCTTTCTTT. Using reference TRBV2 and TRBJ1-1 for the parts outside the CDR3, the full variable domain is EPEVTQTPSHQVTQMGQEVILRCVPISNHLYFYWYRQILGQKVEFLVSFYNNEISEKSEIFDDQFSVERPDGSNFTLKIRSTKLEDSAMYFCASSDDGQGAEAFFGQGTRLTVV.

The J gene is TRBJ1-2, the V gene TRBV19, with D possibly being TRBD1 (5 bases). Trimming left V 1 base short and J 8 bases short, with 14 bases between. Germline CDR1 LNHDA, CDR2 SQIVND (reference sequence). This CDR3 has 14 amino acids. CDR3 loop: CASSIVVRQLGYTF. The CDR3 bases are TGTGCCAGTAGTATAGTTGTGCGACAGCTCGGCTACACCTTC.

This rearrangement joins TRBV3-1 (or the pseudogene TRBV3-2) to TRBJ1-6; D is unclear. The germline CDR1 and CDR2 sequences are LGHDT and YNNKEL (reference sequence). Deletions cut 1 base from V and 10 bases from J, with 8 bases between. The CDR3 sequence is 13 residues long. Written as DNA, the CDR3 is TGTGCCAGCAGCCAAGGGTTGAGATCACCCCTCCACTTT. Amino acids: CASSQGLRSPLHF.

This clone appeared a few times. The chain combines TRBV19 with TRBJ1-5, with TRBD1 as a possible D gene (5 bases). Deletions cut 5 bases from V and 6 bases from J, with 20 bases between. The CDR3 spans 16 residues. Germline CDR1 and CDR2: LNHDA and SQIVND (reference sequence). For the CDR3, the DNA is TGTGCCAGTAGTCTCACAGGATACCCAAGGGGTCAGCCCCAGCATTTT. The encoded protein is CASSLTGYPRGQPQHF.

The CDR3, as DNA: TGTGCCAGCAGTTTATCTCAGGTCGGAAATTCACCCCTCCACTTT. Its translation: CASSLSQVGNSPLHF. The chain uses TRBV27 and TRBJ1-6; no definite D call. Germline values: CDR1 MNHEY, CDR2 SMNVEV (reference sequence). The CDR3 sequence is 15 residues long. V lost 0 bases to trimming and J lost 7 bases, with 10 bases between them.

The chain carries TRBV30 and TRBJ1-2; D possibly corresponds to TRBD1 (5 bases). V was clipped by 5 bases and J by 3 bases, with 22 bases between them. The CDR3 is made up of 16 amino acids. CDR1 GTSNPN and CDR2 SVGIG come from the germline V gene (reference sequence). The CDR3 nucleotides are TGTGCCTGGTACAGGAGGGACGTACAGAGTCACTATGGCTACACCTTC. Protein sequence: CAWYRRDVQSHYGYTF. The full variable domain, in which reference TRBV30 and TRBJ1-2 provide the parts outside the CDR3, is SQTIHQWPATLVQPVGSPLSLECTVEGTSNPNLYWYRQAAGRGLQLLFYSVGIGQISSEVPQNLSASRPQDRQFILSSKKLLLSDSGFYLCAWYRRDVQSHYGYTFGSGTRLTVV.

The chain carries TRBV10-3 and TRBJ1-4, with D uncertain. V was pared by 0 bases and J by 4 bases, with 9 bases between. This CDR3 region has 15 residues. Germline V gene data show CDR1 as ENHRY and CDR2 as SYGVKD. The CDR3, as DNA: TGTGCCATCAGTGAGTCCAGCGGAATTAATGAAAAACTGTTTTTT. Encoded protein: CAISESSGINEKLFF.

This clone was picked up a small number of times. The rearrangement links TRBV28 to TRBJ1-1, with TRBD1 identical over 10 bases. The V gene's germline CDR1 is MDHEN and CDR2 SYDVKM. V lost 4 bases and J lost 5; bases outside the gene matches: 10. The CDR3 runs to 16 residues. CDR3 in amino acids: CASSSTGGRYETEAFF. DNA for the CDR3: TGTGCCAGCAGTTCGACAGGGGGCAGATATGAGACTGAAGCTTTCTTT.

CDR3 region: CASSLQGMNTEAFF. DNA for the CDR3: TGTGCCAGTAGCCTACAGGGAATGAACACTGAAGCTTTCTTT. The chain has TRBV19 and TRBJ1-1; perhaps TRBD1 as D (6 bases). V lost 6 bases, J lost 0 bases, and 11 bases lay in between. CDR3 length: 14 amino acids. CDR1 is LNHDA and CDR2 is SQIVND in the germline V gene (reference sequence).

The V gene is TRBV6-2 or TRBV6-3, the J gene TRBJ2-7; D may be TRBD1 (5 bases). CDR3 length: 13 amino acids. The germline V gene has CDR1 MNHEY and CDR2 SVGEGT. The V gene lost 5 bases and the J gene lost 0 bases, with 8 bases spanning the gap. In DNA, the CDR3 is TGTGCCAGCAGTATAGACAGCTCCTACGAGCAGTACTTC. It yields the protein CASSIDSSYEQYF.

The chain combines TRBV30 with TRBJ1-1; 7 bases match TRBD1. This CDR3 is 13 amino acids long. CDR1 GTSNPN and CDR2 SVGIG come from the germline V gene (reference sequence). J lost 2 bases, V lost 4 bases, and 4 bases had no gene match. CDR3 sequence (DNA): TGTGCCTGGACCGGACAGGTTAACACTGAAGCTTTCTTT. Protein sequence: CAWTGQVNTEAFF.

CDR3 nucleotide sequence: TGTGCCAGCAGCAGGGACATTTACTCTGGGGCCAACGTCCTGACTTTC. Translation gives CASSRDIYSGANVLTF. The chain employs TRBV7-2 and TRBJ2-6; the D gene is possibly TRBD1 (6 bases). There are 16 residues in the CDR3. V lost 5 bases and J lost 0, with 11 bases in between. From germline, CDR1 is SGHTA and CDR2 FQGNSA.

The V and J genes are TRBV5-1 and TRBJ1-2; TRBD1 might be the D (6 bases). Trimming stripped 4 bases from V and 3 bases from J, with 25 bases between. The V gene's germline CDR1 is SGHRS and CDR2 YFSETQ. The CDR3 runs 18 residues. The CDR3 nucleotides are TGCGCCAGCAGCCGCTCGTCGGGGAATCGGGACACCTACTATGGCTACACCTTC. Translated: CASSRSSGNRDTYYGYTF.

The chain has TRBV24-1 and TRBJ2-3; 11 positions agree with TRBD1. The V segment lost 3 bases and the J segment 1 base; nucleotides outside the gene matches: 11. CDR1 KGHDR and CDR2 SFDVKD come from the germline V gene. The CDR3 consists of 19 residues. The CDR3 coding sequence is TGTGCCACCAGTGATCCCGGAGGACAGGGGGCGGGGGGCACAGATACGCAGTATTTT. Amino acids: CATSDPGGQGAGGTDTQYF.

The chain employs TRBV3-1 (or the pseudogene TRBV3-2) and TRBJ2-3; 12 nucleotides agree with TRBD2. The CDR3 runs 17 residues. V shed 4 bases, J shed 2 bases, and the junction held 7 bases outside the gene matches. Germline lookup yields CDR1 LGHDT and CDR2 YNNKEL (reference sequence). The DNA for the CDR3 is TGTGCCAGCAGCCCCACTAGCGGGGGGCCTCTCACAGATACGCAGTATTTT. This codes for CASSPTSGGPLTDTQYF.